What follows are 20 T cell receptor beta chains derived from one specimen sequenced in a study of blood T cell repertoires in COVID-19. The repertoire was sequenced with immunoSEQ multiplex PCR; TCRdb's copy has only in-frame clones and lacks some. The sample yields 130,000 to 150,000 clones, around 82% seen once. The sample taken for sequencing was peripheral blood. These receptors were taken from a human donor with acute or convalescent COVID-19. The donor label of this sample is uncertain.

CDR3 region: CSVELGQGALGYTF. The CDR3 coding sequence is TGCAGCGTTGAACTCGGACAGGGGGCGCTTGGCTACACCTTC. The V and J genes are TRBV29-1 and TRBJ1-2; 11 bases match TRBD1. Germline V gene data show CDR1 as SQVTM and CDR2 as ANQGSEA. This CDR3 is built from 14 residues. Trimming at V came to 2 bases and at J to 7 bases, leaving 6 bases not matched to a gene. The full variable domain, in which reference TRBV29-1 and TRBJ1-2 provide the parts outside the CDR3, is SAVISQKPSRDICQRGTSLTIQCQVDSQVTMMFWYRQQPGQSLTLIATANQGSEATYESGFVIDKFPISRPNLTFSTLTVSNMSPEDSSIYLCSVELGQGALGYTFGSGTRLTVV.

On this clone itself: This sample includes further DNA sequences coding for the same CDR3. The chain recombines TRBV7-2 with TRBJ2-7; TRBD2 might be the D (5 bases). V was shortened by 0 bases and J by 2 bases, with 5 bases between the two germline ends. The CDR3 totals 13 residues. Per germline, CDR1 SGHTA and CDR2 FQGNSA. The CDR3 spells CASSLARAYEQYF. The CDR3 DNA reads as TGTGCCAGCAGCTTAGCGAGGGCCTACGAGCAGTACTTC. Together with reference TRBV7-2 and TRBJ2-7, the CDR3 gives the full variable domain: GAGVSQSPSNKVTEKGKDVELRCDPISGHTALYWYRQSLGQGLEFLIYFQGNSAPDKSGLPSDRFSAERTGGSVSTLTIQRTQQEDSAVYLCASSLARAYEQYFGPGTRLTVT.

The rearrangement links TRBV19 to TRBJ1-1, with 9 bases fitting TRBD1. This CDR3 spans 13 amino acids. The germline V gene encodes CDR1 LNHDA and CDR2 SQIVND (reference sequence). The J segment lost 4 bases and the V segment lost 7 bases, leaving 4 bases of the junction unmatched. The CDR3 coding sequence is TGTGCCAGTAAGAGGACAGGGGCCACTGAAGCTTTCTTT. Translation: CASKRTGATEAFF.

The J gene is TRBJ1-1, the V gene TRBV7-9; 11 nucleotides match TRBD1. The germline V gene has CDR1 SEHNR and CDR2 FQNEAQ (reference sequence). This CDR3 is 13 amino acids long. The V and J ends lost 7 bases and 10 bases, in that order; junction bases with no gene match: 8. CDR3: CASNSGQGVVAFF. Written as DNA, the CDR3 is TGTGCCAGCAACTCGGGACAGGGGGTCGTAGCTTTCTTT.

This clone was observed once. The chain recombines TRBV5-1 with TRBJ1-4; a possible D gene is TRBD1 (5 bases). This CDR3 has 15 amino acids. The V gene lost 0 bases and the J gene lost 7 bases, with 13 bases spanning the gap. CDR1 and CDR2 from the germline V gene are SGHRS and YFSETQ. CDR3 sequence reads: CASSLEAGRGEKLFF. The CDR3 nucleotides read TGCGCCAGCAGCTTGGAGGCAGGGCGGGGTGAAAAACTGTTTTTT.

The rearrangement links TRBV7-8 to TRBJ2-1; 10 bases are shared with TRBD2. V lost 5 bases to trimming and J lost 4 bases; unmatched junction nucleotides: 5. Germline CDR1 and CDR2: SGHVS and FQNEAQ. The CDR3 length is 15 residues. CDR3 nucleotide sequence: TGTGCCAGCAGCCCCCTAGCGGGGGCGTACAATGAGCAGTTCTTC. It is translated as CASSPLAGAYNEQFF.

The J gene is TRBJ1-2, the V gene TRBV5-4, with D perhaps TRBD1 (5 bases). Trimming took 0 bases from V and 1 from J, leaving 7 bases between them. This CDR3 region has 14 residues. In germline, CDR1 is SGHNT, CDR2 YYREEE (reference sequence). CDR3 protein: CASSLGGVNYGYTF. The DNA of the CDR3 is TGTGCCAGCAGCTTGGGGGGGGTTAACTATGGCTACACCTTC.

The chain recombines TRBV2 with TRBJ1-1; D not resolved. The V gene's germline CDR1 is SNHLY and CDR2 FYNNEI. V lost 6 bases and J 0 bases, leaving 14 bases between the germline ends. This CDR3 region has 15 residues. The CDR3 here is CASRASGIMNTEAFF. CDR3 coding DNA: TGTGCCAGCAGAGCATCCGGGATAATGAACACTGAAGCTTTCTTT. Full variable domain (rest looked up from reference TRBV2 and TRBJ1-1): EPEVTQTPSHQVTQMGQEVILRCVPISNHLYFYWYRQILGQKVEFLVSFYNNEISEKSEIFDDQFSVERPDGSNFTLKIRSTKLEDSAMYFCASRASGIMNTEAFFGQGTRLTVV.

About this clone itself: At one end, the junction sequence differs from germline, possibly due to a read error. The chain carries TRBV7-9 and TRBJ1-2, with 7 bases fitting TRBD1. Germline CDR1 and CDR2: SEHNR and FQNEAQ (reference sequence). CDR3 length: 13 residues. The CDR3 loop reads CATSPGTETGYTF. The CDR3 DNA sequence: TGTGCCACCAGCCCCGGGACAGAAACGGGCTACACCTTC.

The chain employs TRBV5-1 and TRBJ1-1, with D uncertain. CDR1 SGHRS and CDR2 YFSETQ come from the germline V gene. V was trimmed by 0 bases and J by 1 base, leaving 10 bases between them. CDR3 length equals 15 residues. DNA of the CDR3: TGCGCCAGCAGCTTGGAGCGGGGAGGGAACACTGAAGCTTTCTTT. Translation gives CASSLERGGNTEAFF.

The chain is built from TRBV30 and TRBJ2-7, with D unresolved. The CDR3 has 12 amino acids. The V and J ends lost 2 bases and 1 base respectively, with 6 bases between them. Per the germline V gene, CDR1 is GTSNPN and CDR2 is SVGIG (reference sequence). The CDR3 spells CAWSSSSYEQYF. The CDR3, as DNA: TGTGCCTGGAGTTCCAGTTCCTACGAGCAGTACTTC.

The rearrangement links TRBV29-1 to TRBJ1-5; TRBD1 matches at 7 bases. CDR1 SQVTM and CDR2 ANQGSEA come from the germline V gene. This CDR3 spans 14 amino acids. J lost 6 bases, V lost 6 bases, and 11 bases had no gene match. The CDR3 nucleotides read TGCAGCGTGGTCACAGGGGATTTGATTCAGCCCCAGCATTTT. Residues: CSVVTGDLIQPQHF.

The rearrangement uses TRBV7-9 and TRBJ1-2, with D perhaps TRBD1 (6 bases). V was pared by 5 bases and J by 5 bases, with 15 bases between. Germline V gene data show CDR1 as SEHNR and CDR2 as FQNEAQ (reference sequence). The CDR3 extends over 14 amino acids. DNA for the CDR3: TGTGCCAGCAGCACCCGGGACACTCAATATGGCTACACCTTC. Translation: CASSTRDTQYGYTF.

This clone was seen a handful of times. The J gene is TRBJ1-2, the V gene TRBV9, with 7 bases lining up with TRBD1. This CDR3 is 15 amino acids long. Germline V gene sequence: CDR1 SGDLS, CDR2 YYNGEE. With V trimmed by 3 bases and J by 0 bases, 5 bases remained unmatched. The CDR3 region is CASSAQGEANYGYTF. As DNA, the CDR3 is TGTGCCAGCAGCGCTCAGGGGGAAGCTAACTATGGCTACACCTTC.

The rearrangement uses TRBV6-6 and TRBJ1-2, with 9 bases aligning to TRBD1. CDR3 size: 13 residues. V lost 4 bases, J lost 8 bases, and 5 bases stayed unmatched. Germline lookup yields CDR1 MNHNY and CDR2 SVGAGI (reference sequence). The CDR3: CASSFTGGQGYTF. Here the CDR3 DNA reads TGTGCCAGCAGTTTCACAGGGGGCCAGGGCTACACCTTC.

This clone came up once. The chain has TRBV5-1 and TRBJ2-5; 8 bases are a match to TRBD2. This CDR3 has 15 amino acids. The V segment lost 0 bases and the J segment 2 bases; nucleotides outside the gene matches: 3. The V gene's germline CDR1 is SGHRS and CDR2 YFSETQ. CDR3 DNA sequence: TGCGCCAGCAGCTTGGGTGTAGCGGGGCAAGAGACCCAGTACTTC. This codes for CASSLGVAGQETQYF.

The V gene is TRBV3-1 (or the pseudogene TRBV3-2), the J gene TRBJ2-1; 10 bases are shared with TRBD2. CDR3 length: 15 residues. The V segment lost 4 bases and the J segment 9 bases; nucleotides outside the gene matches: 9. Germline CDR1 and CDR2: LGHDT and YNNKEL (reference sequence). CDR3 protein: CASSRSGLASFEQFF. CDR3 nucleotide sequence: TGTGCCAGCAGCCGATCGGGACTAGCGAGTTTTGAGCAGTTCTTC.

The genes are TRBV6-1 and TRBJ1-2, with no clear D. The CDR3 runs 14 residues. Trimming removed 0 bases from V and 4 bases from J, with 9 bases in between. Per germline, CDR1 MNHNS and CDR2 SASEGT. The CDR3 region has the DNA TGTGCCAGCAGTGAAGCAAGGGCGGGCTATGGCTACACCTTC. Its translation is CASSEARAGYGYTF.

This clone showed up just a few times. The chain combines TRBV19 with TRBJ1-1; TRBD1 aligns across 9 bases. CDR1 is LNHDA and CDR2 is SQIVND in the germline V gene (reference sequence). The CDR3 extends over 15 amino acids. V lost 3 bases and J lost 4; bases outside the gene matches: 6. CDR3 DNA: TGTGCCAGTAGTATTTCGACAGGGGGGACCACTGAAGCTTTCTTT. Its protein product is CASSISTGGTTEAFF.

The chain couples TRBV11-2 to TRBJ1-4; 8 bases match TRBD1. CDR3 size: 14 residues. The ends lost 6 bases at V and 7 bases at J; junction bases unmatched: 7. Germline V gives CDR1 SGHAT, CDR2 FQNNGV. The CDR3 protein is CASSRGQGIEKLFF. CDR3 DNA sequence: TGTGCCAGCAGTCGAGGACAGGGAATTGAAAAACTGTTTTTT.